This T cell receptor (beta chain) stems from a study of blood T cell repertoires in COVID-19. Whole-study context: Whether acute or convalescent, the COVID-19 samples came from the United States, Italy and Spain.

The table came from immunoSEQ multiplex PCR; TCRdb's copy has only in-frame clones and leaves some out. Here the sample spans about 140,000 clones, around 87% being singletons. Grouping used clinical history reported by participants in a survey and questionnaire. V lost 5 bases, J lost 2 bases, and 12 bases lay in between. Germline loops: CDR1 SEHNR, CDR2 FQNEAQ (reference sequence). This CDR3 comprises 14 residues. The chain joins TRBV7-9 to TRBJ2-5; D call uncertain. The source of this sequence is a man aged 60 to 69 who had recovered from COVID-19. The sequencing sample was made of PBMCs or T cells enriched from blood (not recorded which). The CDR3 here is CASSIRLEQETQYF. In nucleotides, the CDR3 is TGTGCCAGCAGCATACGCCTAGAACAAGAGACCCAGTACTTC.